This T cell receptor beta chain was identified in a study of blood T cell repertoires in COVID-19. Looking at the study overall: PBMCs, B-cell-depleted T cells, or T cells were the source of the cDNA or gDNA that made up the material.

J lost 10 bases, V lost 6 bases, and 8 bases had no gene match. The CDR3 is 13 amino acids. Looked up from germline, CDR1 is SNHLY and CDR2 is FYNNEI. The method was immunoSEQ multiplex PCR; TCRdb's version includes in-frame clones alone and lacks a portion of them. The top ten clones hold about 3% of a sample with roughly 240,000 clones, around 86% of them seen once. Source material: peripheral blood. The receptor was derived from a woman in her twenties or thirties who had recovered from COVID-19. The rearrangement joins TRBV2 to TRBJ1-3; 8 nucleotides agree with TRBD1. CDR3 nucleotide sequence: TGTGCCAGCAGCACAGGGGGTTTGTGGACCATATATTTT. Its protein is CASSTGGLWTIYF.